This TCR beta chain comes out of a study of CD8+ T cells in alopecia areata. Background on the study: A 6-month period off drug followed tofacitinib, which lasted 6 to 18 months.

Study results and limitations: Many of the expanded lesional clones endured in scalp and blood while on tofacitinib. Clarity of TCR sharing across patients fell short of that in mice, possibly HLA-related.

Remarks on this clone: Its antigen is as yet unknown.

RNA extraction was followed by reverse transcription into cDNA, which acted as the sequencing template. Assay used: immunoSEQ multiplex PCR; TCRdb lists only in-frame clones, some missing. The table lists 170,000 or so clones, around 58% of them singletons. Specified treatment: oral pan-JAK inhibitor, 5-10 mg twice daily. Alopecia areata patients gave lesional scalp punch biopsies and peripheral blood samples. Germline CDR1 reads SGHDT; CDR2 reads YYEEEE. V shed 3 bases, J shed 6 bases, and the junction held 2 bases outside the gene matches. The CDR3 contains 15 residues. The TCR comes from a human donor with alopecia areata. The chain uses TRBV5-6 and TRBJ2-2; the match to TRBD2 covers 13 bases. The material was CD8+ T cells sorted from blood, obtained at week 24, from a patient treated with tofacitinib. The chain's CDR3 is CASSWGTSGAGELFF. CDR3 in DNA: TGTGCCAGCAGCTGGGGGACTAGCGGGGCCGGGGAGCTGTTTTTT.